Many counts were recorded for the clone carrying this TCR beta chain. Its antigen is unknown. Researchers amplified the TCR beta CDR3 regions from RNA transcripts. Using the HTBI primer set, a first-round RT-PCR was run on the TCR CDR3. TCRdb ran MiXCR on the multiplex PCR reads and lists one entry per CDR3 protein. The sample consists of around 340,000 distinct CDR3 sequences, about 17% of them appearing once. This sample was taken from a study of T cells in Graves' hyperthyroidism and ophthalmopathy. Overall study results and limits: A model of 13 V-J pairs discriminated ophthalmopathy from stable hyperthyroidism. Ophthalmopathy was model-predicted a median roughly 6.3 months pre-onset.

Per germline, CDR1 MNHEY and CDR2 SMNVEV (reference sequence). The V end lost 1 base, the J end lost 4 bases, and 8 bases lay between the germline ends. CDR3 length equals 14 residues. Based on clinical symptoms, serum thyroxine and TRAb, thyroid ultrasound and orbital computed tomography, diagnoses were reached. Source material for PBMCs was over 7.5 ml fresh peripheral blood. The V call is TRBV27, the J call TRBJ1-5; TRBD1 is a possible D gene (6 bases). The specimen was blood. This receptor was identified in a woman younger than 45 with Graves' hyperthyroidism that later progressed to Graves' ophthalmopathy. CDR3 loop: CASSLLGQNQPQHF. The DNA of the CDR3 is TGTGCCAGCAGTTTATTGGGACAAAATCAGCCCCAGCATTTT.